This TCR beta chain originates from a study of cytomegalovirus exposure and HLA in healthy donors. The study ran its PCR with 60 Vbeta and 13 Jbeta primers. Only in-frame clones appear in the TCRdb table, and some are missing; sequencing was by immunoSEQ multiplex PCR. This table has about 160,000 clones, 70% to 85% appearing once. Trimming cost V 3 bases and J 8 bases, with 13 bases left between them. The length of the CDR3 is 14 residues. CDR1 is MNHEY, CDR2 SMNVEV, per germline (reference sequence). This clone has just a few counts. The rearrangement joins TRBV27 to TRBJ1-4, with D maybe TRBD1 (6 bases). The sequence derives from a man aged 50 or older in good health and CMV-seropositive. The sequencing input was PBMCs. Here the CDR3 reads CASSFVRGGEKLFF. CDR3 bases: TGTGCCAGCAGTTTTGTAAGGGGGGGGGAAAAACTGTTTTTT.